This is a list of T cell receptor beta chains from one sample in a study of regulatory T cells in long-lasting Graves disease. TCRdb redid the calling of the multiplex PCR reads with MiXCR, one entry per CDR3 protein. The table lists around 320,000 distinct CDR3 sequences, 16% of them singletons. The same data also contributed to another study, on T cells in Graves' hyperthyroidism and ophthalmopathy.

Specimen: peripheral blood mononuclear cells (PBMCs), collected at new diagnosis, from a patient treated with antithyroid drugs. These receptor sequences come from a man aged 35-49 years with Graves disease. Both conserved end residues are part of each CDR3. A D gene is named only where the DNA matches it firmly. Expanded clones get a size class; other rows say once, few or many, or leave the size out.

CDR3nt: TGTGCCAGCAGGCGTCCCGGGACAACGGCAGCCAATGAGCAGTTCTTC; CDR3aa: CASRRPGTTAANEQFF; j_gene: TRBJ2-1; abundance: -; d_gene: -; v_gene: TRBV7-9
CDR3nt: TGCGCCAGCAGCTTGGGTGGCACAGAGCAGTACTTC; CDR3aa: CASSLGGTEQYF; j_gene: TRBJ2-7; abundance: few; d_gene: -; v_gene: TRBV5-1
CDR3nt: TGTGCCAGCAGCCAAGCTTGGGGGGAAGCTCAGCCCCAGCATTTT; CDR3aa: CASSQAWGEAQPQHF; j_gene: TRBJ1-5; abundance: -; d_gene: -; v_gene: TRBV4-2
CDR3nt: TGCAGTGCTAGAGACCGGACAGAAAGCAATCAGCCCCAGCATTTT; CDR3aa: CSARDRTESNQPQHF; j_gene: TRBJ1-5; abundance: many; d_gene: -; v_gene: TRBV20-1
CDR3nt: TGCAGTGCTAGAGAGGGACAGGGAAACGAAAAACTGTTTTTT; CDR3aa: CSAREGQGNEKLFF; j_gene: TRBJ1-4; abundance: many; d_gene: TRBD1; v_gene: TRBV20-1
CDR3nt: TGTGCCAGCTCACTGAACCCCGGGGAGCTGTTTTTT; CDR3aa: CASSLNPGELFF; j_gene: TRBJ2-2; abundance: -; d_gene: -; v_gene: TRBV18
CDR3nt: TGTGCCAGCAGCTTAGAGGTCGGGGGCGAGCAGTACTTC; CDR3aa: CASSLEVGGEQYF; j_gene: TRBJ2-7; abundance: -; d_gene: -; v_gene: TRBV7-8
CDR3nt: TGTGCCTGGAGTGTCGGAGTGAACACTGAAGCTTTCTTT; CDR3aa: CAWSVGVNTEAFF; j_gene: TRBJ1-1; abundance: -; d_gene: -; v_gene: TRBV30
CDR3nt: TGTGCCAGCAGCCTACATCTCAGTTTTCCGGACCAGCCCCAGCATTTT; CDR3aa: CASSLHLSFPDQPQHF; j_gene: TRBJ1-5; abundance: few; d_gene: -; v_gene: TRBV28
CDR3nt: TGTGCCAGCTTGGGGCCCCCCACAGATACGCAGTATTTT; CDR3aa: CASLGPPTDTQYF; j_gene: TRBJ2-3; abundance: many; d_gene: -; v_gene: TRBV2
CDR3nt: TGCGCCAGTTCGGACAGGGTCTCCTACGAGCAGTACTTC; CDR3aa: CASSDRVSYEQYF; j_gene: TRBJ2-7; abundance: many; d_gene: TRBD1; v_gene: TRBV4-1
CDR3nt: TGTGCCACCAGTGAGACTACAGGGGGCCAGGAGCCCCAGCATTTT; CDR3aa: CATSETTGGQEPQHF; j_gene: TRBJ1-5; abundance: -; d_gene: TRBD1; v_gene: TRBV24-1
CDR3nt: TGTGCTAGCAGCTTAGCCGGACAGCCCAATGAGCAGTTCTTC; CDR3aa: CASSLAGQPNEQFF; j_gene: TRBJ2-1; abundance: many; d_gene: -; v_gene: TRBV7-7
CDR3nt: TGTGCCAGCAACCTACAGGGGGGGGGGAGGGAGCAGTACTTC; CDR3aa: CASNLQGGGREQYF; j_gene: TRBJ2-7; abundance: few; d_gene: -; v_gene: TRBV12-3/TRBV12-4
CDR3nt: TGTGCCAGCAGCACGCGATTCGGGGGGTACCAAGAGACCCAGTACTTC; CDR3aa: CASSTRFGGYQETQYF; j_gene: TRBJ2-5; abundance: many; d_gene: TRBD2; v_gene: TRBV27
CDR3nt: TGCAGCGGAACCTTCCTCTACGAGCAGTACTTC; CDR3aa: CSGTFLYEQYF; j_gene: TRBJ2-7; abundance: many; d_gene: -; v_gene: TRBV29-1
CDR3nt: TGTGCCAGCAGTCCTCACCCGACAGTAGCCAAAAACATTCAGTACTTC; CDR3aa: CASSPHPTVAKNIQYF; j_gene: TRBJ2-4; abundance: -; d_gene: -; v_gene: TRBV6-1
CDR3nt: TGCAGTGCGACCAATCGATATACGCAGTATTTT; CDR3aa: CSATNRYTQYF; j_gene: TRBJ2-3; abundance: many; d_gene: -; v_gene: TRBV20-1
CDR3nt: TGTGCCACCAGTGACCCCACACGTAGGTCGCAGTATTTT; CDR3aa: CATSDPTRRSQYF; j_gene: TRBJ2-3; abundance: many; d_gene: -; v_gene: TRBV24-1
CDR3nt: TGCAGTGCTAGAGATTCGGGCAGGGGGATAGAGCAGTACTTC; CDR3aa: CSARDSGRGIEQYF; j_gene: TRBJ2-7; abundance: -; d_gene: TRBD1; v_gene: TRBV20-1
CDR3nt: TGTGCCAGCAGCTTAAATACACCTTATAGCAATCAGCCCCAGCATTTT; CDR3aa: CASSLNTPYSNQPQHF; j_gene: TRBJ1-5; abundance: many; d_gene: -; v_gene: TRBV7-8
CDR3nt: TGTGCCAGCAGCCAAAAGGGACTAGCCGAGTGGGAGACCCAGTACTTC; CDR3aa: CASSQKGLAEWETQYF; j_gene: TRBJ2-5; abundance: -; d_gene: TRBD2; v_gene: TRBV3-1
CDR3nt: TGCGCCAGCAGCCAGCAACTCGATTCAGGGGGGCCATACCAAGAGACCCAGTACTTC; CDR3aa: CASSQQLDSGGPYQETQYF; j_gene: TRBJ2-5; abundance: -; d_gene: -; v_gene: TRBV4-1
CDR3nt: TGTGCCACCAGTGATCCCAACCGGGACCCGTCTAGGACAGATACGCAGTATTTT; CDR3aa: CATSDPNRDPSRTDTQYF; j_gene: TRBJ2-3; abundance: few; d_gene: -; v_gene: TRBV24-1
CDR3nt: TGTGCCAGCAGGGCTCAGGAGCGGGTCCGGCAGCCCCAGCATTTT; CDR3aa: CASRAQERVRQPQHF; j_gene: TRBJ1-5; abundance: many; d_gene: -; v_gene: TRBV6-1
CDR3nt: TGTGCCAGCAGTTTTGACTGGGCGTCTGGGGCCAACGTCCTGACTTTC; CDR3aa: CASSFDWASGANVLTF; j_gene: TRBJ2-6; abundance: few; d_gene: -; v_gene: TRBV12-3/TRBV12-4
CDR3nt: TGCGCCAGCAGTGAAGGCCCGTATCAGCCCCAGCATTTT; CDR3aa: CASSEGPYQPQHF; j_gene: TRBJ1-5; abundance: few; d_gene: -; v_gene: TRBV10-2
CDR3nt: TGCGCCAGCAGGACAGGGGACGTTCAGGCTGAAGCTTTCTTT; CDR3aa: CASRTGDVQAEAFF; j_gene: TRBJ1-1; abundance: -; d_gene: TRBD1; v_gene: TRBV5-1
CDR3nt: TGTGCCAGCAGTGTAGGGAACCCCTACGAGCAGTACTTC; CDR3aa: CASSVGNPYEQYF; j_gene: TRBJ2-7; abundance: many; d_gene: -; v_gene: TRBV6-1
CDR3nt: TGCGCCAGCAGCCAAGATCTTACAGGAGACACTGAAGCTTTCTTT; CDR3aa: CASSQDLTGDTEAFF; j_gene: TRBJ1-1; abundance: many; d_gene: -; v_gene: TRBV4-3
CDR3nt: TGTGCCAGCAGCCAAGGAGAAGCGGGGGGTTATGAGCAGTTCTTC; CDR3aa: CASSQGEAGGYEQFF; j_gene: TRBJ2-1; abundance: -; d_gene: TRBD2; v_gene: TRBV3-1
CDR3nt: TGTGCCAGCAGTTTACCCACAGGGGCCAGCAATCAGCCCCAGCATTTT; CDR3aa: CASSLPTGASNQPQHF; j_gene: TRBJ1-5; abundance: -; d_gene: TRBD1; v_gene: TRBV28
CDR3nt: TGTGCCAGCAGTTATGGTACTACACGGCAAGAGACCCAGTACTTC; CDR3aa: CASSYGTTRQETQYF; j_gene: TRBJ2-5; abundance: many; d_gene: -; v_gene: TRBV6-5
CDR3nt: TGTGCCAGCAGTTTGGACCGCATCAACTATGGCTACACCTTC; CDR3aa: CASSLDRINYGYTF; j_gene: TRBJ1-2; abundance: once; d_gene: -; v_gene: TRBV2
CDR3nt: TGTGCCTGGAGTGTACAGGGCTACGAGCAGTACTTC; CDR3aa: CAWSVQGYEQYF; j_gene: TRBJ2-7; abundance: many; d_gene: -; v_gene: TRBV30
CDR3nt: TGTGCCAGCAAACTCGGGCGGGGGGCGGGAGATACGCAGTATTTT; CDR3aa: CASKLGRGAGDTQYF; j_gene: TRBJ2-3; abundance: many; d_gene: TRBD2; v_gene: TRBV7-2
CDR3nt: TGTGCCAGCAGTTACGGGACAGGGGGTAGAGCTTTCTTT; CDR3aa: CASSYGTGGRAFF; j_gene: TRBJ1-1; abundance: -; d_gene: TRBD1; v_gene: TRBV6-9
CDR3nt: TGTGCCACCACCAAACAGGGGGGGATTGAAAAACTGTTTTTT; CDR3aa: CATTKQGGIEKLFF; j_gene: TRBJ1-4; abundance: few; d_gene: TRBD1; v_gene: TRBV2
CDR3nt: TGCGCCAGCAGCTTAGACCCGCAGAACACTGAAGCTTTCTTT; CDR3aa: CASSLDPQNTEAFF; j_gene: TRBJ1-1; abundance: many; d_gene: -; v_gene: TRBV5-1
CDR3nt: TGTGCCAGCAGTAACTACCGGACTAGCGGGGGGGCCAACATTCAGTACTTC; CDR3aa: CASSNYRTSGGANIQYF; j_gene: TRBJ2-4; abundance: -; d_gene: TRBD2; v_gene: TRBV2
CDR3nt: TGTGCCAGCAGCCAGAGCGGACGGCAGTTCTTC; CDR3aa: CASSQSGRQFF; j_gene: TRBJ2-1; abundance: many; d_gene: -; v_gene: TRBV6-1
CDR3nt: TGTGCCAGTCAGGGAACTGGGGCCAACGTCCTGACTTTC; CDR3aa: CASQGTGANVLTF; j_gene: TRBJ2-6; abundance: many; d_gene: -; v_gene: TRBV19
CDR3nt: TGTGCCAGTAACGGACAAGTCACAGATACGCAGTATTTT; CDR3aa: CASNGQVTDTQYF; j_gene: TRBJ2-3; abundance: many; d_gene: -; v_gene: TRBV12-3/TRBV12-4
CDR3nt: TGTGCCACCAGTGATTTGACTAGCGAAACCTCCTACAATGAGCAGTTCTTC; CDR3aa: CATSDLTSETSYNEQFF; j_gene: TRBJ2-1; abundance: many; d_gene: TRBD2; v_gene: TRBV24-1